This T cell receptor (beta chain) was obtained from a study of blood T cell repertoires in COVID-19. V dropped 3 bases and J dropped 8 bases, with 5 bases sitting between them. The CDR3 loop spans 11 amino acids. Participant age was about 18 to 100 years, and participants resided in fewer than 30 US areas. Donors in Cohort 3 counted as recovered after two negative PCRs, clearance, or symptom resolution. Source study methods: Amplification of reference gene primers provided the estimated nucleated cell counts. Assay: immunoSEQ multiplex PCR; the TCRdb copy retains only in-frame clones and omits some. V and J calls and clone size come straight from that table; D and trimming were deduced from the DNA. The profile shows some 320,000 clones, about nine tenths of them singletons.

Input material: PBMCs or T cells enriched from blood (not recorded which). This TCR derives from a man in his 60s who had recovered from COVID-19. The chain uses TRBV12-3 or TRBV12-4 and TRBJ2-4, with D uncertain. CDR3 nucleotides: TGTGCCAGCAGTTTTTCGTACATTCAGTACTTC. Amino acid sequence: CASSFSYIQYF.